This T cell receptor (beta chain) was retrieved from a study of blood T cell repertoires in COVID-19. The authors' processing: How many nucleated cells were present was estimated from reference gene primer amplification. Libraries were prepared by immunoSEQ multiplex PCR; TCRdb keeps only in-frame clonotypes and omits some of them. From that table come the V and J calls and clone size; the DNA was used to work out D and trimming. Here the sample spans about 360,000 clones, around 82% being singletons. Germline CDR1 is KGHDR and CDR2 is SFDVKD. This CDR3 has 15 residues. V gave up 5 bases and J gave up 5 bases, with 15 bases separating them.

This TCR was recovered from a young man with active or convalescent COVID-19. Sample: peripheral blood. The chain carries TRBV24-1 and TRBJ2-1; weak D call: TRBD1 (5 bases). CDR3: CATSVDSLFHNEQFF. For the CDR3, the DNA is TGTGCCACCAGTGTTGACAGTCTCTTCCACAATGAGCAGTTCTTC.